The T cell receptor beta chain under discussion was sequenced for a study of T cell changes during pregnancy in multiple sclerosis. TCRdb's copy holds only in-frame clones and misses some; the assay was immunoSEQ multiplex PCR. The sample records fewer than 60,000 clones, more than 85% being singletons. This CDR3 contains 14 residues. Germline V gene lookup returns CDR1 LNHDA and CDR2 SQIVND (reference sequence). The V end lost 3 bases, the J end lost 3 bases, and 8 bases lay between the germline ends. The material sequenced was peripheral blood, taken after pregnancy. This chain connects TRBV19 to TRBJ1-4; D is undetermined. This clonotype originated in a female donor in good health, enrolled as a control in a pregnancy study. The CDR3 reads CASSIPRSNEKLFF. For the CDR3, the DNA is TGTGCCAGTAGTATCCCCAGGTCTAATGAAAAACTGTTTTTT. The complete variable domain, with remaining parts taken from reference TRBV19 and TRBJ1-4, reads DGGITQSPKYLFRKEGQNVTLSCEQNLNHDAMYWYRQDPGQGLRLIYYSQIVNDFQKGDIAEGYSVSREKKESFPLTVTSAQKNPTAFYLCASSIPRSNEKLFFGSGTQLSVL.